These 26 T cell receptor beta chains originate from one sample sequenced in a study of T cells in Graves' hyperthyroidism and ophthalmopathy. TCR beta CDR3 regions were amplified from RNA. First-round RT-PCR of the TCR CDR3 relied on the HTBI primer set. One entry per CDR3 protein results from TCRdb running MiXCR on the multiplex PCR reads. The sample carries around 600,000 distinct CDR3 sequences, 45% recorded once. Sequencing was done on a sample of peripheral blood or thyroid tissue (not recorded which). Every receptor here comes from an adult man with Graves' disease, either hyperthyroidism or ophthalmopathy (not recorded which).

Ten or more counts support this clonotype. The chain links TRBV29-1 to TRBJ2-2, with D possibly being TRBD1 or TRBD2 (5 bases each). CDR1 and CDR2 from the germline V gene are SQVTM and ANQGSEA. This CDR3 region has 15 residues. V was cut by 7 bases and J by 0 bases, with 15 bases left in between. CDR3 loop: CSAKEGRTNTGELFF. The CDR3 nucleotides are TGCAGCGCTAAAGAGGGACGCACGAACACCGGGGAGCTGTTTTTT.

V and J are TRBV10-2 and TRBJ2-7; 11 nucleotides line up with TRBD2. The junction had 15 bases not matched to a gene; V was cut back by 8 bases and J by 3 bases. The CDR3 totals 17 residues. CDR1 and CDR2 from the germline V gene are WSHSY and SAAADI. This CDR3 is CASPGTSGRDSLYEQYF. CDR3 nucleotides: TGCGCCAGCCCTGGGACTAGCGGTCGGGACTCCCTCTACGAGCAGTACTTC.

This clonotype has more than one count but fewer than ten. The chain uses TRBV20-1 and TRBJ2-7, with a weak D call TRBD2 (5 bases). Trimming removed 0 bases at V and 3 bases at J, with 15 bases between. This CDR3 spans 15 amino acids. From germline, CDR1 is DFQATT and CDR2 SNEGSKA (reference sequence). Here the CDR3 DNA reads TGCAGTGCTAGAGAGCACGAGGGAGACCTCTACGAGCAGTACTTC. This codes for CSAREHEGDLYEQYF.

CDR3 sequence: CASSYSRLGYYGYTF. The CDR3, as DNA: TGTGCCAGCAGTTACTCGAGATTAGGGTACTATGGCTACACCTTC. V is TRBV12-3 or TRBV12-4 and J is TRBJ1-2; D is unresolved. The CDR3 spans 15 residues. V was shortened by 4 bases and J by 3 bases, with 15 bases between the two germline ends.

The table lists this clonotype with many counts. This chain uses TRBV12-3 or TRBV12-4 with TRBJ2-7, with 7 bases fitting TRBD1. Trimming removed 8 bases from V and 2 bases from J; junction bases left unmatched: 12. The CDR3 extends over 15 amino acids. The CDR3 DNA reads TGTGCCAGCTCTACTCGACAGGGCCTAGCCTACGAGCAGTACTTC. It translates to CASSTRQGLAYEQYF.

This clonotype was counted only a few times. V is TRBV7-2 and J is TRBJ1-6; perhaps TRBD1 as D (5 bases). The germline V gene encodes CDR1 SGHTA and CDR2 FQGNSA. The V and J ends lost 7 bases and 9 bases respectively, with 22 bases between them. This CDR3 has 16 residues. The CDR3 DNA is TGTGCCAGCACCGAACCGGGGGGGATGGTAGGTTCACCCCTCCACTTT. This encodes CASTEPGGMVGSPLHF.

This clonotype occurred a few times. The chain is built from TRBV6-1 and TRBJ1-2, with unresolved D. V was pared by 6 bases and J by 4 bases, with 18 bases between. This CDR3 spans 15 amino acids. From germline, CDR1 is MNHNS and CDR2 SASEGT. In DNA, the CDR3 is TGTGCCAGCAGCCGTGAGGTGGTGGCGACCTATGGCTACACCTTC. It codes for CASSREVVATYGYTF.

The J gene is TRBJ1-4, the V gene TRBV25-1; D is possibly TRBD1 (6 bases). The CDR3 has 13 amino acids. Looked up from germline, CDR1 is MGHDK and CDR2 is SYGVNS. With 7 bases removed from V and 4 bases from J, the gap between germline ends came to 10 bases. DNA of the CDR3: TGTGCCAGCAAAGACAGGAATAATGAAAAACTGTTTTTT. This codes for CASKDRNNEKLFF.

This clonotype was counted only a few times. The chain combines TRBV7-9 with TRBJ2-5; D possibly corresponds to TRBD2 (6 bases). The CDR3 extends over 13 amino acids. The V and J ends lost 4 bases and 4 bases respectively, with 10 bases between them. Germline assignment: CDR1 SEHNR and CDR2 FQNEAQ (reference sequence). The CDR3 sequence is CASSWVEGETQYF. As DNA, the CDR3 is TGTGCCAGCAGCTGGGTGGAGGGAGAGACCCAGTACTTC.

This chain links TRBV25-1 with TRBJ1-2; a possible D gene is TRBD1 (6 bases). The CDR3 contains 12 residues. CDR1 and CDR2 (germline): MGHDK, SYGVNS. Trimming removed 6 bases from V and 6 bases from J, with 11 bases in between. CDR3 nucleotide sequence: TGTGCCAGCAGACAGGGATCGAATGGCTACACCTTC. Protein sequence: CASRQGSNGYTF.

This clonotype was observed a handful of times. A much larger clone lies one base from this, so it may be a read error. V and J are TRBV15 and TRBJ1-2; D is possibly TRBD1 (6 bases). Trimming stripped 0 bases from V and 6 bases from J, with 14 bases between. The CDR3 has 15 residues. Germline CDR1 is LNHNV and CDR2 is YYDKDF (reference sequence). In DNA, the CDR3 is TGTGCCACCAGCAGAGATTTAGGGGGTACGAATGGCTACACCTTC. This gives the protein CATSRDLGGTNGYTF.

The table lists this clonotype with many counts. This chain uses TRBV7-9 with TRBJ1-4, with D unclear. Trimming left V 3 bases short and J 8 bases short, with 7 bases between. The length of the CDR3 is 12 residues. Germline V gene sequence: CDR1 SEHNR, CDR2 FQNEAQ (reference sequence). CDR3 in DNA: TGTGCCAGCAGCTTGTCGGGCGAAAAACTGTTTTTT. Translation: CASSLSGEKLFF.

On this clonotype itself: One base away lies a much larger clone, so this may be a sequencing read error. The chain employs TRBV6-1 and TRBJ1-1; no firm D call. This CDR3 comprises 12 residues. In germline, CDR1 is MNHNS, CDR2 SASEGT. Between the trimmed V and J ends, which lost 7 bases and 1 base, there was a span of 7 bases. CDR3 DNA sequence: TGTGCCAGCAAGGCAGGGAACACTGAAGCTTTCTTT. The encoded protein is CASKAGNTEAFF.

This chain links TRBV20-1 with TRBJ1-4, with TRBD1 matching over 9 bases. Germline assignment: CDR1 DFQATT and CDR2 SNEGSKA (reference sequence). J was trimmed by 6 bases and V by 5 bases; bases with no gene match: 10. The CDR3 length is 15 residues. The CDR3 nucleotides are TGCAGTGCTGAAGACAGGGGGGCGCGAGATGAAAAACTGTTTTTT. This sequence encodes CSAEDRGARDEKLFF.

With respect to this clonotype: In this CDR3 the conserved last residue, phenylalanine or tryptophan, is missing, so a read error is likely. Because the CDR3's place on the DNA is in doubt, the DNA is left out and the CDR3 is given as listed by TCRdb. The chain combines TRBV12-3 or TRBV12-4 with TRBJ1-1. The CDR3 comprises 8 residues, both ends counted. This chain's CDR3 is CATSETLV.

The V call is TRBV29-1, the J call TRBJ2-7; 8 bases line up with TRBD2. The CDR3 consists of 14 residues. V was pared by 3 bases and J by 6 bases, with 10 bases of the junction left unmatched. Germline CDR1 is SQVTM and CDR2 is ANQGSEA. CDR3 in amino acids: CSVERSGGPGEQYF. CDR3 sequence (DNA): TGCAGCGTTGAGCGTTCGGGAGGGCCTGGCGAGCAGTACTTC.

A single count supports this clonotype. The chain recombines TRBV29-1 with TRBJ2-6; 8 positions agree with TRBD1. The closer fit of TRBJ2-1 to the DNA end suggests the J call may be wrong. The CDR3 loop spans 14 amino acids. Germline V CDR1 and CDR2: SQVTM, ANQGSEA. The CDR3 reads CSVGTGSSYNEQFF. DNA for the CDR3: TGCAGCGTTGGGACAGGGAGCTCCTACAATGAGCAGTTCTTC.

This clonotype was detected a few times. V is TRBV9 and J is TRBJ1-2; TRBD1 agrees at 9 bases. The V gene end was trimmed by 0 bases and the J gene end by 8 bases; junction bases not matched to a gene: 8. The V gene's germline CDR1 is SGDLS and CDR2 YYNGEE. The CDR3 length is 15 residues. This chain's CDR3 is CASSVAIGTGLGYTF. The CDR3 nucleotides read TGTGCCAGCAGCGTAGCGATCGGGACAGGGTTAGGCTACACCTTC.

In this sample, this clonotype turned up a few times. The CDR3 region is CASSVHRELTNTEAFF. The DNA of the CDR3 is TGTGCCAGCAGCGTACACAGGGAATTGACGAACACTGAAGCTTTCTTT. The rearrangement joins TRBV9 to TRBJ1-1, with D perhaps matching TRBD1 (6 bases). This CDR3 spans 16 amino acids. The germline V gene has CDR1 SGDLS and CDR2 YYNGEE. V lost 1 base, J lost 1 base, and 14 bases lay in between.

The chain couples TRBV19 to TRBJ2-6, with D perhaps TRBD1 or TRBD2 (5 bases each). Germline CDR1 LNHDA, CDR2 SQIVND (reference sequence). This CDR3 has 12 amino acids. Trimming took 5 bases from V and 9 from J, leaving 8 bases between them. The CDR3 spells CASSGGYNVLTF. The CDR3 nucleotides read TGTGCCAGTAGTGGGGGTTACAACGTCCTGACTTTC. Together with reference TRBV19 and TRBJ2-6, the CDR3 gives the full variable domain: DGGITQSPKYLFRKEGQNVTLSCEQNLNHDAMYWYRQDPGQGLRLIYYSQIVNDFQKGDIAEGYSVSREKKESFPLTVTSAQKNPTAFYLCASSGGYNVLTFGAGSRLTVL.

In the case of this clonotype: A read error may be the cause here, since a much bigger clone is one base away. V usage is TRBV9 and J usage is TRBJ2-5; 8 nucleotides line up with TRBD2. V was pared by 4 bases and J by 3 bases, with 5 bases of the junction left unmatched. The germline V gene has CDR1 SGDLS and CDR2 YYNGEE. The CDR3 consists of 14 residues. In nucleotides, the CDR3 is TGTGCCAGCAGCCGGACTAGCTTCGAAGAGACCCAGTACTTC. It translates to CASSRTSFEETQYF.

This clonotype was observed at least ten times. The V gene is TRBV12-3 or TRBV12-4, the J gene TRBJ1-5, with D hard to call. V lost 6 bases to trimming and J lost 7 bases, with 13 bases between them. This CDR3 is built from 13 residues. CDR3 region: CASSQTWGQPQHF. DNA for the CDR3: TGTGCCAGCAGCCAGACTTGGGGACAGCCCCAGCATTTT.

This clonotype was found many times. The J gene is TRBJ2-6, the V gene TRBV20-1; D is unclear. Looked up from germline, CDR1 is DFQATT and CDR2 is SNEGSKA (reference sequence). This CDR3 is built from 12 residues. V was pared by 3 bases and J by 4 bases, with 4 bases between. The CDR3 reads CSASMGANVLTF. Written as DNA, the CDR3 is TGCAGTGCTAGTATGGGGGCCAACGTCCTGACTTTC.

This clonotype was observed a handful of times. The CDR3: CASSPDRGLAGGNYEQYF. Written as DNA, the CDR3 is TGTGCCAGCAGCCCGGACAGAGGACTAGCGGGGGGAAATTACGAGCAGTACTTC. This rearrangement joins TRBV7-9 to TRBJ2-7, with 14 positions matching TRBD2. CDR1 and CDR2 (germline): SEHNR, FQNEAQ (reference sequence). CDR3 length: 18 residues. With 5 bases clipped from V and 4 bases from J, the junction kept 13 bases outside the gene matches.

The CDR3 DNA follows: TGTGCCAGTAGCACGACAGGGCGGGGTGAAAAACTGTTTTTT. Translation: CASSTTGRGEKLFF. V and J are TRBV19 and TRBJ1-4; 7 bases map to TRBD1. V trimming: 6 bases; J trimming: 7 bases; junction bases outside the gene matches: 8. This CDR3 is 14 amino acids long. The germline V gene has CDR1 LNHDA and CDR2 SQIVND (reference sequence).

V usage is TRBV11-2 and J usage is TRBJ1-3, with D hard to call. The CDR3 is 15 amino acids. Germline V gene lookup returns CDR1 SGHAT and CDR2 FQNNGV. The ends were cut back, 7 bases at V and 3 bases at J, with 16 bases in the middle. The CDR3 loop is CASKPLPASGNTIYF. The CDR3 DNA reads as TGTGCCAGCAAGCCACTCCCGGCCAGTGGAAACACCATATATTTT.